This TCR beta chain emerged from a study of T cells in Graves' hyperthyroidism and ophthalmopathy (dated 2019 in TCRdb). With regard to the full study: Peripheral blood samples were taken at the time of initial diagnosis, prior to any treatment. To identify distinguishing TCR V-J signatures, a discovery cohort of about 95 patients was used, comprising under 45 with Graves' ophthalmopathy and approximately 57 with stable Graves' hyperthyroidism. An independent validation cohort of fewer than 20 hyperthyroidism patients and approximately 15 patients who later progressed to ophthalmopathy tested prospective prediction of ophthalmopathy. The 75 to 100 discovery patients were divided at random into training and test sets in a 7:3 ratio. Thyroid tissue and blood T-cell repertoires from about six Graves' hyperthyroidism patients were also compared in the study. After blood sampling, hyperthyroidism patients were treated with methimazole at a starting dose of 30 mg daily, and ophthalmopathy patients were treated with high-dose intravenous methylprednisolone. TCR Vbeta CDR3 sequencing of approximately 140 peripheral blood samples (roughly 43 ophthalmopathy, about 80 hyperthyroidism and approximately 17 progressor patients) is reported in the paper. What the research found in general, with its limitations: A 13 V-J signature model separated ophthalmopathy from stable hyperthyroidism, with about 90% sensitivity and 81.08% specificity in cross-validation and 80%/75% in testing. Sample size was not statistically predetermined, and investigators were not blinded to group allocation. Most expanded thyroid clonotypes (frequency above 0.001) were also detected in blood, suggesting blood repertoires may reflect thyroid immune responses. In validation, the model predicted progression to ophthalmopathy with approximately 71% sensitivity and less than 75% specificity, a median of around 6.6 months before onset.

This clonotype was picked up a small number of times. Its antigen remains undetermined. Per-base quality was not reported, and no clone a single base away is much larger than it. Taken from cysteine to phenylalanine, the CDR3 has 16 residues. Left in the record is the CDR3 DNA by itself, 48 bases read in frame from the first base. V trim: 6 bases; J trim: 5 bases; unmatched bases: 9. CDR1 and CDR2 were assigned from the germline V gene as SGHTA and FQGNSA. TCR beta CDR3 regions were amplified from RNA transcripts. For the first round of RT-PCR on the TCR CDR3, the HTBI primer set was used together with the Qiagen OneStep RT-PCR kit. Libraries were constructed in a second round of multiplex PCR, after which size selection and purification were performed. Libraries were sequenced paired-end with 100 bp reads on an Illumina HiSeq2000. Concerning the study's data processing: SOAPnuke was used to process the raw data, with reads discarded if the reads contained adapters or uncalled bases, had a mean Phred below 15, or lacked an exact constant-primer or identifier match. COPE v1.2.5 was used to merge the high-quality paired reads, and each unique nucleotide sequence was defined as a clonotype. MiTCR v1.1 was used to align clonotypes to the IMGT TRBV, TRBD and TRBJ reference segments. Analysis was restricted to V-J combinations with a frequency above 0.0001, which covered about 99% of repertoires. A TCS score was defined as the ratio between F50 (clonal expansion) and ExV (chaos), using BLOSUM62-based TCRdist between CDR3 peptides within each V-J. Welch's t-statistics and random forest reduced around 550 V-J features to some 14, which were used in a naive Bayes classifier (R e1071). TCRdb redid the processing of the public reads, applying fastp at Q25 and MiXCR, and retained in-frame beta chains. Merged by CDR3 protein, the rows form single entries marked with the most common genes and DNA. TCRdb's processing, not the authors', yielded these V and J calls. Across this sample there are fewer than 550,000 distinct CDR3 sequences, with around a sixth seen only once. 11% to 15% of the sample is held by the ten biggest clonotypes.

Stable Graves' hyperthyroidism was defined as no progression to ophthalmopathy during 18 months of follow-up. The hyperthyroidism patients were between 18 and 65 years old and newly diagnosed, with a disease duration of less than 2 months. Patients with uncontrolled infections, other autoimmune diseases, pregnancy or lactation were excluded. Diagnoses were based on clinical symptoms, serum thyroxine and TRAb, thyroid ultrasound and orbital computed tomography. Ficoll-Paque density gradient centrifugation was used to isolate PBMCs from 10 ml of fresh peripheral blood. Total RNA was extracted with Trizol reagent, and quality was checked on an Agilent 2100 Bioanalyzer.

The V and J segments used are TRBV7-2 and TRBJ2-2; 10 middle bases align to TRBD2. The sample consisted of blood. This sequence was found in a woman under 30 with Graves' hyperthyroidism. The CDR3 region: CASSYRSGGRTGELFF. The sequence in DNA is TGTGCCAGCAGTTATCGTAGCGGGGGGAGAACCGGGGAGCTGTTTTTT.